This T cell receptor (beta chain) was retrieved from a study of cytomegalovirus exposure and HLA in healthy donors. As regards this clone: Its antigen is currently unknown.

This PCR relied on a set of 60 Vbeta primers and 13 Jbeta primers. Profiled with immunoSEQ multiplex PCR; TCRdb holds only in-frame clones, not every one. The table shows fewer than 85,000 clones, with 55% to 75% occurring only once. Trimming removed 6 bases from V and 4 bases from J, with 7 bases in between. This CDR3 spans 12 amino acids. From germline, CDR1 is SEHNR and CDR2 FQNEAQ (reference sequence). Findings and caveats of the study: In a later analysis, a genetic analysis reported fewer productive-TCR N-insertions in an Asian-associated ancestry cluster than the cohort average.

The sequence came from a woman in her forties in good health and CMV-seropositive. Sequenced sample: PBMCs. The chain uses TRBV7-9 and TRBJ1-3; D not resolved. CDR3 in amino acids: CASRPLGNTIYF. As DNA, the CDR3 is TGTGCCAGCAGGCCCCTAGGAAACACCATATATTTT.